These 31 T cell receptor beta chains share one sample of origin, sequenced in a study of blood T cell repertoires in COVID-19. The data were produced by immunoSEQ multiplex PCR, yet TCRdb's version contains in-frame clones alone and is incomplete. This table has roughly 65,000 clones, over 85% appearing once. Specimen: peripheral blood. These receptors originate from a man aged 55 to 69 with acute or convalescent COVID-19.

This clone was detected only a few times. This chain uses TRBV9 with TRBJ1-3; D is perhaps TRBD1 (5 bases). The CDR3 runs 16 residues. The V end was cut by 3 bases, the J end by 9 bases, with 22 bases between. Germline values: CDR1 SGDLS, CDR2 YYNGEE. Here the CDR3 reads CASSDETVLSPSTIYF. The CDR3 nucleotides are TGTGCCAGCAGCGACGAGACAGTCCTTAGCCCCTCCACCATATATTTT.

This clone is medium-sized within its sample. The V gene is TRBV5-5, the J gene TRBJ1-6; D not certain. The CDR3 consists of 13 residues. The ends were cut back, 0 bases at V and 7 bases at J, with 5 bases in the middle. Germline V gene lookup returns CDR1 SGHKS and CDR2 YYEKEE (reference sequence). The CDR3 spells CASSLETNSPLHF. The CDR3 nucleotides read TGTGCCAGCAGCTTGGAAACAAATTCACCCCTCCACTTT. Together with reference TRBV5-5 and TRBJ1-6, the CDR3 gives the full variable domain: DAGVTQSPTHLIKTRGQQVTLRCSPISGHKSVSWYQQVLGQGPQFIFQYYEKEERGRGNFPDRFSARQFPNYSSELNVNALLLGDSALYLCASSLETNSPLHFGNGTRLTVT.

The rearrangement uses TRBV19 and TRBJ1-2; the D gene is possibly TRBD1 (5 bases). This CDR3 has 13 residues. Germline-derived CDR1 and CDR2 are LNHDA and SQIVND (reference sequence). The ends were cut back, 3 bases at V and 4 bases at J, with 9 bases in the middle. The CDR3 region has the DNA TGTGCCAGTAGTATCGGGACTGCCTATGGCTACACCTTC. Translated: CASSIGTAYGYTF.

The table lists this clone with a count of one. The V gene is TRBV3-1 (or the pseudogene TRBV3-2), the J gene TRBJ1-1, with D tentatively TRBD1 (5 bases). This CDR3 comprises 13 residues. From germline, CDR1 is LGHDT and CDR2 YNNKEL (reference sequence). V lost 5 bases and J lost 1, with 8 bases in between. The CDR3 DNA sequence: TGTGCCAGCAGCTCTAGGGGGAACACTGAAGCTTTCTTT. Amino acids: CASSSRGNTEAFF.

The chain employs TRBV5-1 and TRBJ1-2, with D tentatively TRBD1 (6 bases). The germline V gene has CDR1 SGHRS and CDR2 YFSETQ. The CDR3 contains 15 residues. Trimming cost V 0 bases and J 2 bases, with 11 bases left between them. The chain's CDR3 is CASSLDRDGNYGYTF. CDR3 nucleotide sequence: TGCGCCAGCAGCTTGGACAGGGATGGGAACTATGGCTACACCTTC. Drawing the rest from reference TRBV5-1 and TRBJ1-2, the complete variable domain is KAGVTQTPRYLIKTRGQQVTLSCSPISGHRSVSWYQQTPGQGLQFLFEYFSETQRNKGNFPGRFSGRQFSNSRSEMNVSTLELGDSALYLCASSLDRDGNYGYTFGSGTRLTVV.

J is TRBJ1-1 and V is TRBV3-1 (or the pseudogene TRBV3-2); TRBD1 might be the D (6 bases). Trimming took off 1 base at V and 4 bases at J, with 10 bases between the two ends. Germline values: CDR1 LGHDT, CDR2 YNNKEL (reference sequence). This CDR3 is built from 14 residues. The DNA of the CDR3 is TGTGCCAGCAGCCAAGGCGGGGGCATCACTGAAGCTTTCTTT. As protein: CASSQGGGITEAFF.

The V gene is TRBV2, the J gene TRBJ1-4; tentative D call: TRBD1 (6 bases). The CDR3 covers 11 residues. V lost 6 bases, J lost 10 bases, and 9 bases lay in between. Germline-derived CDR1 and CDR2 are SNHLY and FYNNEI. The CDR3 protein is CASRRGGKLFF. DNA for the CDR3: TGTGCCAGCAGGAGGGGGGGAAAACTGTTTTTT.

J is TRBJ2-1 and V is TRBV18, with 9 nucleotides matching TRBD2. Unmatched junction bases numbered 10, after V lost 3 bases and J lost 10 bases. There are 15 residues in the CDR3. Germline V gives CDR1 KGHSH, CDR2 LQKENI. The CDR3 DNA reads TGTGCCAGCTCACCGGTGAATAGCGGGGGCCCCGAGCAGTTCTTC. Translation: CASSPVNSGGPEQFF.

CDR3 nucleotide sequence: TGTGCCAGCAGTTACTCGGCGGGACAGGGGAATGGCTACACCTTC. Translated: CASSYSAGQGNGYTF. The J gene is TRBJ1-2, the V gene TRBV6-5, with 10 bases fitting TRBD1. This CDR3 region has 15 residues. V trimming: 0 bases; J trimming: 6 bases; junction bases outside the gene matches: 4. Germline values: CDR1 MNHEY, CDR2 SVGAGI.

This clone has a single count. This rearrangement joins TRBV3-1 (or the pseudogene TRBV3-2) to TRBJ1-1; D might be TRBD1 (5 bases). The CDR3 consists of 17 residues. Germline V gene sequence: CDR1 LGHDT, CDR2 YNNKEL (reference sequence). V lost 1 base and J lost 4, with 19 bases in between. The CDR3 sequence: CASSQGVSDIQGTEAFF. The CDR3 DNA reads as TGTGCCAGCAGCCAAGGGGTTTCGGATATTCAGGGCACTGAAGCTTTCTTT.

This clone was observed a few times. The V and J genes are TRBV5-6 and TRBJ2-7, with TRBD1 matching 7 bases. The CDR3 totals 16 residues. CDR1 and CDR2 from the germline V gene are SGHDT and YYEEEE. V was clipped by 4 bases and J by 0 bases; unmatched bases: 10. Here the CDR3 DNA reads TGTGCCAGCAGCACGGGACAGCCACCGGGCTCCTACGAGCAGTACTTC. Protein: CASSTGQPPGSYEQYF. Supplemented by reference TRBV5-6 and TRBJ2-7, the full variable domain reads DAGVTQSPTHLIKTRGQQVTLRCSPKSGHDTVSWYQQALGQGPQFIFQYYEEEERQRGNFPDRFSGHQFPNYSSELNVNALLLGDSALYLCASSTGQPPGSYEQYFGPGTRLTVT.

The CDR3 spells CASRGTGNTEAFF. Written as DNA, the CDR3 is TGTGCCAGCAGGGGGACAGGTAACACTGAAGCTTTCTTT. The chain uses TRBV27 and TRBJ1-1, with TRBD1 identical over 8 bases. The germline CDR1 and CDR2 sequences are MNHEY and SMNVEV (reference sequence). The CDR3 is 13 amino acids. The V segment lost 6 bases and the J segment 2 bases; nucleotides outside the gene matches: 2.

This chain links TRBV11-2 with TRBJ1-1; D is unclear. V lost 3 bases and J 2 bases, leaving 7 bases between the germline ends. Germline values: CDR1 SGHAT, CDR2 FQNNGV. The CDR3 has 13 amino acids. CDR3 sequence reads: CASSLGSNTEAFF. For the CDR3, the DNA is TGTGCCAGCAGCTTGGGCAGCAACACTGAAGCTTTCTTT.

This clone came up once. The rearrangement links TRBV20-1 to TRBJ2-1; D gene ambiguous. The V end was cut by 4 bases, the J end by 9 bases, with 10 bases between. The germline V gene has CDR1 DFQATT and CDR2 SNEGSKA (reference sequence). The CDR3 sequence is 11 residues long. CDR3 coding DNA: TGCAGTGCTAATGATCTAGGTGAGCAGTTCTTC. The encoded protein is CSANDLGEQFF.

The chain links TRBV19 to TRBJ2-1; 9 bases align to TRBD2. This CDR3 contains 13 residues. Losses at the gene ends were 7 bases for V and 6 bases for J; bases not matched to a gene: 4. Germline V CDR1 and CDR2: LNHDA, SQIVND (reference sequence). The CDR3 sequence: CASTAGGLNEQFF. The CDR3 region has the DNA TGTGCCAGTACCGCGGGGGGGCTCAATGAGCAGTTCTTC.

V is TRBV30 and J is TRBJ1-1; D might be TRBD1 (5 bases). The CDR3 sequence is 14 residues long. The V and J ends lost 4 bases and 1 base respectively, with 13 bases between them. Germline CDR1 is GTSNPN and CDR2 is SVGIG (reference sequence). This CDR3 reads CAWIPDSSNTEAFF. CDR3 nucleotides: TGTGCCTGGATCCCCGACAGTTCGAACACTGAAGCTTTCTTT.

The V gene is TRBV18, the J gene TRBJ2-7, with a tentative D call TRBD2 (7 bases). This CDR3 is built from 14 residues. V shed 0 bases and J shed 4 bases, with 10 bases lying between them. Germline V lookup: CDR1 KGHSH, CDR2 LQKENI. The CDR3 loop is CASSPPGRGYEQYF. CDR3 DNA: TGTGCCAGCTCACCACCGGGGAGGGGGTACGAGCAGTACTTC.

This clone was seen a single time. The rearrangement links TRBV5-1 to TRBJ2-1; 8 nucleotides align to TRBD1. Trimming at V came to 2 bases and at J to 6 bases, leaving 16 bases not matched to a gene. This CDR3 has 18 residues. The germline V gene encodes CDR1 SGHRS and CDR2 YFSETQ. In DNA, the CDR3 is TGCGCCAGCAGCTTCGGGTTTACCGGGACAGGTGCCGCCAATGAGCAGTTCTTC. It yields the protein CASSFGFTGTGAANEQFF.

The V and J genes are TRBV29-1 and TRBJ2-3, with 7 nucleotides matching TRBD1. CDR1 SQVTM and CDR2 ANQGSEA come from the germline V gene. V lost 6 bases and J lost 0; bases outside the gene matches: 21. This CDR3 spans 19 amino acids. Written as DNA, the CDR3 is TGCAGCGTGTTGAACCCCCTAGCCCCACAGGGGCCTAGCACAGATACGCAGTATTTT. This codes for CSVLNPLAPQGPSTDTQYF.

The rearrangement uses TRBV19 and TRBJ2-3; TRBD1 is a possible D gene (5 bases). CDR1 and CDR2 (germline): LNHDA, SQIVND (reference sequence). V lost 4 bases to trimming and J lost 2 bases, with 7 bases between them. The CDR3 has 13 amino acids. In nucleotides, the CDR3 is TGTGCCAGTAGTACAGGGCTCACAGATACGCAGTATTTT. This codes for CASSTGLTDTQYF.

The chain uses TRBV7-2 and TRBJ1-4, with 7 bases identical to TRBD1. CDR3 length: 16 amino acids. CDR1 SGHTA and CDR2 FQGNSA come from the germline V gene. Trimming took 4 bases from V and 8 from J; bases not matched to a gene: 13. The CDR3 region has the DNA TGTGCCAGCAGCTCGCTTCGACAGGGAAGGGGGGAAAAACTGTTTTTT. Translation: CASSSLRQGRGEKLFF.

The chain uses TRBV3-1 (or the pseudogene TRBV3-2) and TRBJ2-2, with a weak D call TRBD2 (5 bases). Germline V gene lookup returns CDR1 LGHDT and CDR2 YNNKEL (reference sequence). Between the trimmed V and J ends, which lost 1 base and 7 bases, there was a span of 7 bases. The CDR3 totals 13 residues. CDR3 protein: CASSQAGIGELFF. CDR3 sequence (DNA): TGTGCCAGCAGCCAAGCCGGGATCGGGGAGCTGTTTTTT.

The CDR3 bases are TGTGCCAGCAGCCGCCTCGAGGTGGGGGAGGTCACCTTC. Translation: CASSRLEVGEVTF. The rearrangement links TRBV14 to TRBJ1-2, with D tentatively TRBD1 (5 bases). V was shortened by 4 bases and J by 13 bases, with 19 bases between the two germline ends. CDR1 and CDR2 (germline): SGHDN, FVKESK. The CDR3 consists of 13 residues.

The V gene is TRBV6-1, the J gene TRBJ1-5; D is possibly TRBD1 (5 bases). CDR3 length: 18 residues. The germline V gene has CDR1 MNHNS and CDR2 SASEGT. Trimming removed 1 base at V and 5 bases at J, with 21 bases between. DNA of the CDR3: TGTGCCAGCAGTGAAGGAGGCAGGGTCGGCAGTGAATATCAGCCCCAGCATTTT. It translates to CASSEGGRVGSEYQPQHF.

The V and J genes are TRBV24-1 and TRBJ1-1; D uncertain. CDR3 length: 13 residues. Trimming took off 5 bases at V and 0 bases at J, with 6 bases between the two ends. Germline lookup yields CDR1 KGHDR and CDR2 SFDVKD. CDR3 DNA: TGTGCCACCAGTGCGGGTATGAACACTGAAGCTTTCTTT. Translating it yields CATSAGMNTEAFF.

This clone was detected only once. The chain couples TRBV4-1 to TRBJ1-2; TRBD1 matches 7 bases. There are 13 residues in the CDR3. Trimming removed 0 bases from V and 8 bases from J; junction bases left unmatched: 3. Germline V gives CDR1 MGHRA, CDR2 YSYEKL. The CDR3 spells CASSQDTTGGYTF. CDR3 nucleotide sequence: TGCGCCAGCAGCCAAGATACGACAGGGGGCTACACCTTC.

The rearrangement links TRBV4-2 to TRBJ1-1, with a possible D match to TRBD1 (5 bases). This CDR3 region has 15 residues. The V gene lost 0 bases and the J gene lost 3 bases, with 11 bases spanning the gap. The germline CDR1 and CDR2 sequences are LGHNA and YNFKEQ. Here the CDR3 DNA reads TGTGCCAGCAGCCAAGATCGGGGGAGGGACACTGAAGCTTTCTTT. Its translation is CASSQDRGRDTEAFF.

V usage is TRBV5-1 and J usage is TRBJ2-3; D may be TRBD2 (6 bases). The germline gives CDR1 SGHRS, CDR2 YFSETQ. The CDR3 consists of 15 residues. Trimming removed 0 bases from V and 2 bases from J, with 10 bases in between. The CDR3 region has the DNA TGCGCCAGCAGCTTGGTACGGGGGTACACAGATACGCAGTATTTT. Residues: CASSLVRGYTDTQYF.

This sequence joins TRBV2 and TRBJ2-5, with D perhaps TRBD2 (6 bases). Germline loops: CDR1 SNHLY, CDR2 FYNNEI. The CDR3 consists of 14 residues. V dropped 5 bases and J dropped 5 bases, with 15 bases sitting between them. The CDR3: CASSTGDLWETQYF. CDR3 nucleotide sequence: TGTGCCAGCAGTACGGGGGATCTTTGGGAGACCCAGTACTTC.

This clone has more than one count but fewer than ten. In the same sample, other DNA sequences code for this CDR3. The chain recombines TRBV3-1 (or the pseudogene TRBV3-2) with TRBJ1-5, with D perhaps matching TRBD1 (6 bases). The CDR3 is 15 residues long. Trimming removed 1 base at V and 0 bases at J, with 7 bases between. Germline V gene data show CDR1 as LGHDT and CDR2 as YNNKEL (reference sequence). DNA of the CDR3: TGTGCCAGCAGCCAAGGACAGGATAGCAATCAGCCCCAGCATTTT. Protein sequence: CASSQGQDSNQPQHF.

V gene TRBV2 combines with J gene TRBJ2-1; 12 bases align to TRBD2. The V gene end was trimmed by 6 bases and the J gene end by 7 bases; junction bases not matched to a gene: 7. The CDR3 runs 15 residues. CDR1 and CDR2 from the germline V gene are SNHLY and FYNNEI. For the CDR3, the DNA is TGTGCCAGCAGCCATCTAGCGGGGGGGAAAAATGAGCAGTTCTTC. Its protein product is CASSHLAGGKNEQFF.